These T cell receptor beta chains were read from a single sample in a study of blood T cell repertoires in COVID-19. Libraries were prepared by immunoSEQ multiplex PCR; TCRdb keeps only in-frame clonotypes and omits some of them. In the table there are approximately 210,000 clones, around 84% of which are singletons. The specimen sequenced was peripheral blood. These receptors all come from a middle-aged man with COVID-19, enrolled during active disease. CDR3s include the opening cysteine and the closing phenylalanine or tryptophan. A D gene is named only where the DNA matches it firmly. Only some rows state a clone size, as once, few, many or a class for expanded clones.

CDR3 protein: CASSPPGRGTGELFF; CDR3 DNA: TGTGCCAGCAGCCCCCCCGGAAGAGGCACCGGGGAGCTGTTTTTT; V gene: TRBV6-5; D gene: -; J gene: TRBJ2-2; CDR3 length: 15; clone size: -
CDR3 protein: CASSLSIGVAGQARKETQYF; CDR3 DNA: TGTGCCAGCAGTTTATCGATAGGGGTGGCGGGACAGGCCCGAAAAGAGACCCAGTACTTC; V gene: TRBV27; D gene: TRBD1; J gene: TRBJ2-5; CDR3 length: 20; clone size: -
CDR3 protein: CASSPYRGLVADTQYF; CDR3 DNA: TGTGCCAGCAGTCCATACAGGGGTTTGGTGGCAGATACGCAGTATTTT; V gene: TRBV27; D gene: TRBD1; J gene: TRBJ2-3; CDR3 length: 16; clone size: -
CDR3 protein: CASSLTPGQGNEQYF; CDR3 DNA: TGTGCCAGCAGCCTCACCCCTGGACAGGGGAACGAGCAGTACTTC; V gene: TRBV6-2/TRBV6-3; D gene: TRBD1; J gene: TRBJ2-7; CDR3 length: 15; clone size: -
CDR3 protein: CASSGQGVNQPQHF; CDR3 DNA: TGTGCCAGCTCGGGACAGGGGGTCAATCAGCCCCAGCATTTT; V gene: TRBV18; D gene: TRBD1; J gene: TRBJ1-5; CDR3 length: 14; clone size: -
CDR3 protein: CASSPKEQGASYGYTF; CDR3 DNA: TGTGCCAGCAGCCCCAAGGAACAGGGGGCGAGCTATGGCTACACCTTC; V gene: TRBV9; D gene: TRBD1; J gene: TRBJ1-2; CDR3 length: 16; clone size: -
CDR3 protein: CASTPGGGGKNIQYF; CDR3 DNA: TGTGCCAGCACCCCTGGTGGGGGGGGCAAAAACATTCAGTACTTC; V gene: TRBV28; D gene: TRBD2; J gene: TRBJ2-4; CDR3 length: 15; clone size: -
CDR3 protein: CATSGTGTGGGGELFF; CDR3 DNA: TGTGCCACCAGTGGCACCGGGACAGGGGGTGGCGGGGAGCTGTTTTTT; V gene: TRBV24-1; D gene: TRBD1; J gene: TRBJ2-2; CDR3 length: 16; clone size: -
CDR3 protein: CASSPSTGFLYEQYF; CDR3 DNA: TGTGCCAGCAGCCCCTCAACAGGGTTTCTTTACGAGCAGTACTTC; V gene: TRBV3-1/TRBV3-2; D gene: -; J gene: TRBJ2-7; CDR3 length: 15; clone size: -
CDR3 protein: CAISESKTGDAGISGYTF; CDR3 DNA: TGTGCCATCAGTGAGTCGAAAACAGGGGACGCTGGGATCAGCGGCTACACCTTC; V gene: TRBV10-3; D gene: TRBD1; J gene: TRBJ1-2; CDR3 length: 18; clone size: -
CDR3 protein: CASSGQPNTEAFF; CDR3 DNA: TGCGCCAGCTCGGGACAACCAAACACTGAAGCTTTCTTT; V gene: TRBV23-1; D gene: -; J gene: TRBJ1-1; CDR3 length: 13; clone size: few
CDR3 protein: CARSSWVAGFSYEQYF; CDR3 DNA: TGTGCCAGAAGCTCTTGGGTAGCGGGATTCTCCTACGAGCAGTACTTC; V gene: TRBV5-3; D gene: TRBD2; J gene: TRBJ2-7; CDR3 length: 16; clone size: -
CDR3 protein: CASSQPGLGGEQYF; CDR3 DNA: TGTGCCAGCAGCCAACCGGGACTAGGAGGTGAGCAGTACTTC; V gene: TRBV7-2; D gene: TRBD2; J gene: TRBJ2-7; CDR3 length: 14; clone size: -
CDR3 protein: CASSQRETDTQYF; CDR3 DNA: TGTGCCAGCAGCCAAAGAGAGACAGATACGCAGTATTTT; V gene: TRBV11-2; D gene: -; J gene: TRBJ2-3; CDR3 length: 13; clone size: -
CDR3 protein: CASSGGRDKQPQHF; CDR3 DNA: TGTGCCAGCTCTGGGGGCAGGGATAAACAGCCCCAGCATTTT; V gene: TRBV2; D gene: -; J gene: TRBJ1-5; CDR3 length: 14; clone size: -
CDR3 protein: CASSDRPDTEAFF; CDR3 DNA: TGCGCCAGCAGTGACAGGCCGGACACTGAAGCTTTCTTT; V gene: TRBV10-2; D gene: -; J gene: TRBJ1-1; CDR3 length: 13; clone size: -
CDR3 protein: CASSVVQGISDYGYTF; CDR3 DNA: TGTGCCAGCAGCGTAGTGCAGGGGATATCGGACTATGGCTACACCTTC; V gene: TRBV9; D gene: -; J gene: TRBJ1-2; CDR3 length: 16; clone size: once
CDR3 protein: CASSRGDSRYGYTF; CDR3 DNA: TGCGCCAGCAGCAGAGGGGACAGTCGCTATGGCTACACCTTC; V gene: TRBV5-1; D gene: TRBD1; J gene: TRBJ1-2; CDR3 length: 14; clone size: -
CDR3 protein: CSVEKDRSTDTQYF; CDR3 DNA: TGCAGCGTTGAAAAGGACAGGAGCACAGATACGCAGTATTTT; V gene: TRBV29-1; D gene: TRBD1; J gene: TRBJ2-3; CDR3 length: 14; clone size: -
CDR3 protein: CASSEDRGNYGYTF; CDR3 DNA: TGTGCCAGCAGTGAGGACAGGGGAAACTATGGCTACACCTTC; V gene: TRBV6-1; D gene: TRBD1; J gene: TRBJ1-2; CDR3 length: 14; clone size: -
CDR3 protein: CASSAGTGGLNYGYTF; CDR3 DNA: TGTGCCAGCAGCGCCGGGACAGGGGGCCTTAACTATGGCTACACCTTC; V gene: TRBV28; D gene: TRBD1; J gene: TRBJ1-2; CDR3 length: 16; clone size: -
CDR3 protein: CASSSNWRGRNNEQFF; CDR3 DNA: TGTGCCAGCAGCTCCAATTGGCGGGGGCGGAACAATGAGCAGTTCTTC; V gene: TRBV7-9; D gene: -; J gene: TRBJ2-1; CDR3 length: 16; clone size: once
CDR3 protein: CASSRSQGARRGYTF; CDR3 DNA: TGTGCCAGCAGTCGGTCCCAGGGGGCGCGCAGGGGCTACACCTTC; V gene: TRBV28; D gene: TRBD1; J gene: TRBJ1-2; CDR3 length: 15; clone size: -
CDR3 protein: CASSLQGRVVAFF; CDR3 DNA: TGTGCCAGCAGCCTACAGGGGCGGGTGGTAGCTTTCTTT; V gene: TRBV3-1/TRBV3-2; D gene: TRBD1; J gene: TRBJ1-1; CDR3 length: 13; clone size: -
CDR3 protein: CASSRDSPEQYF; CDR3 DNA: TGTGCCAGCAGTCGGGACAGCCCCGAGCAGTACTTC; V gene: TRBV12-3/TRBV12-4; D gene: TRBD1; J gene: TRBJ2-7; CDR3 length: 12; clone size: once
CDR3 protein: CASSYSSAYEQYF; CDR3 DNA: TGTGCCAGCAGTTACTCGAGTGCCTACGAGCAGTACTTC; V gene: TRBV6-5; D gene: -; J gene: TRBJ2-7; CDR3 length: 13; clone size: once
CDR3 protein: CASSADSQNTEAFF; CDR3 DNA: TGTGCCAGTAGCGCTGACAGTCAGAACACTGAAGCTTTCTTT; V gene: TRBV19; D gene: -; J gene: TRBJ1-1; CDR3 length: 14; clone size: few
CDR3 protein: CASSYLVGVGEQYF; CDR3 DNA: TGTGCCAGCAGTTACCTAGTCGGGGTGGGGGAGCAGTACTTC; V gene: TRBV6-5; D gene: -; J gene: TRBJ2-7; CDR3 length: 14; clone size: -
CDR3 protein: CASSALPGLAANEQFF; CDR3 DNA: TGTGCCAGCAGCGCCTTACCGGGACTAGCGGCAAATGAGCAGTTCTTC; V gene: TRBV7-6; D gene: TRBD2; J gene: TRBJ2-1; CDR3 length: 16; clone size: few
CDR3 protein: CASSLGQGLTYEQYF; CDR3 DNA: TGTGCCAGCAGCTTAGGACAGGGGCTCACCTACGAGCAGTACTTC; V gene: TRBV7-9; D gene: TRBD1; J gene: TRBJ2-7; CDR3 length: 15; clone size: -
CDR3 protein: CASSVGQGLNTEAFF; CDR3 DNA: TGTGCCAGCAGCGTCGGACAGGGCCTGAACACTGAAGCTTTCTTT; V gene: TRBV9; D gene: TRBD1; J gene: TRBJ1-1; CDR3 length: 15; clone size: once
CDR3 protein: CASQRTGDNQPQHF; CDR3 DNA: TGTGCCAGCCAACGGACAGGGGATAATCAGCCCCAGCATTTT; V gene: TRBV2; D gene: TRBD1; J gene: TRBJ1-5; CDR3 length: 14; clone size: -
CDR3 protein: CASSLRVGGNTIYF; CDR3 DNA: TGTGCCAGCAGCCTCCGGGTAGGAGGAAACACCATATATTTT; V gene: TRBV3-1/TRBV3-2; D gene: -; J gene: TRBJ1-3; CDR3 length: 14; clone size: -
CDR3 protein: CAISESRVVSLNTEAFF; CDR3 DNA: TGTGCCATCAGTGAGTCGAGGGTCGTCAGTTTGAACACTGAAGCTTTCTTT; V gene: TRBV10-3; D gene: -; J gene: TRBJ1-1; CDR3 length: 17; clone size: -